In this sample, the clone carrying this TCR beta chain turned up once. This entry comes from a study of blood T cell repertoires in COVID-19. Background on the study: The United States, Italy and Spain provided the acute and convalescent COVID-19 samples. Nucleic acid was either cDNA or gDNA, and it came from T cells, B-cell-depleted T cells, or PBMCs.

Study processing details: Researchers report that nucleated cell counts were estimated from reference gene primer amplification. Measured with immunoSEQ multiplex PCR; TCRdb has only the in-frame clones, and not every one. V, J and clone size were drawn from that table, and D and trimming were deduced from the DNA. The sample includes tens of thousands of clones, 83% of them seen just once. The CDR3 has 17 residues. Germline V CDR1 and CDR2: LGHDT, YNNKEL (reference sequence). J was trimmed by 6 bases and V by 2 bases; bases with no gene match: 15. This clonotype was obtained from a human donor in a cohort sampled during active COVID-19. Sequenced: peripheral blood. This chain uses TRBV3-1 (or the pseudogene TRBV3-2) with TRBJ2-7; 8 bases are a match to TRBD2. The CDR3 DNA reads TGTGCCAGCAGCCAAAAACGGGGGGGCCTGAGTGATCGCGAGCAGTACTTC. This encodes CASSQKRGGLSDREQYF.